These 22 T cell receptor beta chains came from one sample sequenced in a study of post-analysis software for immune sequencing data. General observations from the study: Roughly five TRBV segments were significantly more frequent in patients than in controls. TRBV5-6, TRBV5-1 and TRBV20-1 were among these segments.

No antigen has been identified for these receptors. Built from TCR beta cDNA, the libraries had unique molecular identifiers in them. A single record per CDR3 protein comes from TCRdb applying MiXCR to the PCR reads. The table records a few hundred thousand distinct CDR3 sequences, around a third of them present only once. Specimen: blood. All receptors come from a girl under 18 with multiple sclerosis.

The chain links TRBV10-3 to TRBJ1-2; TRBD1 is a possible D gene (6 bases). The CDR3 length is 13 residues. Germline V lookup: CDR1 ENHRY, CDR2 SYGVKD. Trimming removed 2 bases from V and 2 bases from J, with 6 bases in between. CDR3 in DNA: TGTGCCATCAGTGAGGGACAGAACTATGGCTACACCTTC. Amino acid sequence: CAISEGQNYGYTF.

The chain has TRBV5-5 and TRBJ1-1, with TRBD1 matching over 8 bases. This CDR3 is 15 amino acids long. Germline-derived CDR1 and CDR2 are SGHKS and YYEKEE (reference sequence). The J segment lost 0 bases and the V segment lost 4 bases, leaving 5 bases of the junction unmatched. In DNA form, the CDR3 reads TGTGCCAGCAGCCGATCGACAGGGGTGAACACTGAAGCTTTCTTT. Its protein is CASSRSTGVNTEAFF. Full variable domain (remainder filled in from reference TRBV5-5 and TRBJ1-1): DAGVTQSPTHLIKTRGQQVTLRCSPISGHKSVSWYQQVLGQGPQFIFQYYEKEERGRGNFPDRFSARQFPNYSSELNVNALLLGDSALYLCASSRSTGVNTEAFFGQGTRLTVV.

The V gene is TRBV5-1, the J gene TRBJ2-4; D might be TRBD1 (6 bases). The germline gives CDR1 SGHRS, CDR2 YFSETQ. Trimming removed 0 bases from V and 3 bases from J, with 16 bases in between. The CDR3 is made up of 17 amino acids. CDR3 DNA sequence: TGCGCCAGCAGCTTGGAAACCCTAGGGGGTAGCAAAAACATTCAGTACTTC. It codes for CASSLETLGGSKNIQYF.

In this sample, this clonotype turned up a few times. The V gene is TRBV6-6, the J gene TRBJ2-5; TRBD1 matches 8 bases. Germline V gives CDR1 MNHNY, CDR2 SVGAGI (reference sequence). The length of the CDR3 is 17 residues. J was trimmed by 3 bases and V by 5 bases; bases with no gene match: 14. The CDR3 sequence is CASSRHNTRGLKETQYF. The CDR3 nucleotides read TGTGCCAGCAGTCGACACAACACCAGGGGGCTCAAAGAGACCCAGTACTTC.

This chain connects TRBV10-3 to TRBJ2-5; 7 nucleotides match TRBD1. The length of the CDR3 is 15 residues. The J segment lost 3 bases and the V segment lost 1 base, leaving 5 bases of the junction unmatched. CDR1 is ENHRY and CDR2 is SYGVKD in the germline V gene. The CDR3 DNA reads as TGTGCCATCAGTGAGTTTCCCGGGACAGAAGAGACCCAGTACTTC. Its translation is CAISEFPGTEETQYF.

The rearrangement joins TRBV20-1 to TRBJ1-2; TRBD1 agrees at 7 bases. The CDR3 covers 15 residues. V trimming: 0 bases; J trimming: 4 bases; junction bases outside the gene matches: 8. Germline-derived CDR1 and CDR2 are DFQATT and SNEGSKA (reference sequence). This CDR3 reads CSARDRPQGPYGYTF. The CDR3, as DNA: TGCAGTGCTAGAGATCGGCCACAGGGGCCCTATGGCTACACCTTC.

The gene calls are TRBV5-1 and TRBJ2-3, with 7 bases lining up with TRBD2. This CDR3 has 16 residues. CDR1 and CDR2 (germline): SGHRS, YFSETQ. V was clipped by 4 bases and J by 0 bases; unmatched bases: 8. CDR3 sequence reads: CASSGGDRVSTDTQYF. CDR3 sequence (DNA): TGCGCCAGCAGCGGGGGGGACCGCGTGAGCACAGATACGCAGTATTTT. Combining the CDR3 with reference TRBV5-1 and TRBJ2-3 gives the whole variable domain KAGVTQTPRYLIKTRGQQVTLSCSPISGHRSVSWYQQTPGQGLQFLFEYFSETQRNKGNFPGRFSGRQFSNSRSEMNVSTLELGDSALYLCASSGGDRVSTDTQYFGPGTRLTVL.

V gene TRBV7-2 combines with J gene TRBJ2-1; a possible D gene is TRBD2 (6 bases). In germline, CDR1 is SGHTA, CDR2 FQGNSA. The V gene lost 5 bases and the J gene lost 5 bases, with 19 bases spanning the gap. The CDR3 contains 16 residues. The CDR3 here is CASSPLGGKVHNEQFF. DNA for the CDR3: TGTGCCAGCAGCCCTCTAGGAGGGAAGGTACACAATGAGCAGTTCTTC. The full variable domain, rest sourced from reference TRBV7-2 and TRBJ2-1, is GAGVSQSPSNKVTEKGKDVELRCDPISGHTALYWYRQSLGQGLEFLIYFQGNSAPDKSGLPSDRFSAERTGGSVSTLTIQRTQQEDSAVYLCASSPLGGKVHNEQFFGPGTRLTVL.

This clonotype was counted a few times. The rearrangement links TRBV13 to TRBJ2-6, with D perhaps being TRBD1 or TRBD2 (5 bases each). The ends were cut back, 0 bases at V and 0 bases at J, with 15 bases in the middle. Per the germline V gene, CDR1 is PRHDT and CDR2 is FYEKMQ (reference sequence). The CDR3 is 19 residues long. This chain's CDR3 is CASSLGGAGTPSGANVLTF. CDR3 sequence (DNA): TGTGCCAGCAGCTTAGGCGGCGCCGGGACCCCCTCTGGGGCCAACGTCCTGACTTTC.

The chain couples TRBV5-1 to TRBJ2-7, with TRBD2 matching over 9 bases. CDR1 is SGHRS, CDR2 YFSETQ, per germline. The V and J ends lost 1 base and 1 base, in that order; junction bases with no gene match: 6. The CDR3 spans 16 residues. Written as DNA, the CDR3 is TGCGCCAGCAGCTTGAGCCGGCTAGCGGGATCCTACGAGCAGTACTTC. Its translation is CASSLSRLAGSYEQYF.

The sample holds many counts of this clonotype. The chain carries TRBV4-1 and TRBJ1-2, with 7 positions matching TRBD1. The CDR3 covers 14 residues. Germline CDR1 reads MGHRA; CDR2 reads YSYEKL. Trimming removed 0 bases from V and 4 bases from J; junction bases left unmatched: 2. In nucleotides, the CDR3 is TGCGCCAGCAGCCAAGAGGGACAGATCTATGGCTACACCTTC. Translating it yields CASSQEGQIYGYTF.

Note on this clonotype: A much larger clone differs from this one at a single base, so this may be a read error. The chain carries TRBV5-1 and TRBJ2-1, with a weak D call TRBD2 (6 bases). The DNA end lines up better with TRBJ2-7; the J call may be wrong. There are 14 residues in the CDR3. Looked up from germline, CDR1 is SGHRS and CDR2 is YFSETQ. The CDR3 region is CASSSGGSDNEQYF. The CDR3 bases are TGCGCCAGCAGCTCCGGGGGATCCGACAATGAGCAGTACTTC.

This clonotype appeared once. This chain uses TRBV12-3 or TRBV12-4 with TRBJ1-2; 7 nucleotides line up with TRBD1. J lost 7 bases, V lost 7 bases, and 12 bases had no gene match. The CDR3 has 14 amino acids. The CDR3 reads CASTASGGGSGYTF. The CDR3 DNA sequence: TGTGCCAGCACCGCCAGTGGAGGGGGCAGTGGCTACACCTTC.

This clonotype was detected a few times. V usage is TRBV9 and J usage is TRBJ2-7; a weak D match, TRBD2 (5 bases). The end of the DNA is better explained by TRBJ2-5, so the J call may be wrong. CDR1 SGDLS and CDR2 YYNGEE come from the germline V gene. This CDR3 has 14 amino acids. The CDR3 nucleotides read TGTGCCAGCAGCGTAAGTCCTAGCACTGAGACCCAGTACTTC. Translation: CASSVSPSTETQYF.

The chain joins TRBV7-2 to TRBJ1-2; 9 bases match TRBD1. In germline, CDR1 is SGHTA, CDR2 FQGNSA. The length of the CDR3 is 14 residues. The junction had 7 bases not matched to a gene; V was cut back by 4 bases and J by 7 bases. The CDR3 is CASSYGQGSGGYTF. CDR3 DNA: TGTGCCAGCAGCTACGGACAGGGGTCGGGTGGCTACACCTTC. The variable domain in full, with the rest retrieved from reference TRBV7-2 and TRBJ1-2, is GAGVSQSPSNKVTEKGKDVELRCDPISGHTALYWYRQSLGQGLEFLIYFQGNSAPDKSGLPSDRFSAERTGGSVSTLTIQRTQQEDSAVYLCASSYGQGSGGYTFGSGTRLTVV.

This sequence joins TRBV4-1 and TRBJ2-2, with D tentatively TRBD1 (7 bases). Trimming stripped 1 base from V and 7 bases from J, with 16 bases between. The CDR3 runs to 16 residues. CDR1 and CDR2 (germline): MGHRA, YSYEKL. CDR3 sequence reads: CASSQGGRGVGGELFF. Written as DNA, the CDR3 is TGCGCCAGCAGCCAAGGAGGCAGGGGGGTAGGCGGGGAGCTGTTTTTT.

The V call is TRBV20-1, the J call TRBJ2-7, with 8 bases identical to TRBD2. This CDR3 region has 15 residues. The germline gives CDR1 DFQATT, CDR2 SNEGSKA (reference sequence). V shed 1 base, J shed 4 bases, and the junction held 9 bases outside the gene matches. As DNA, the CDR3 is TGCAGTGCTAGAGGGGGACTAGTGTCTCAGTACGAGCAGTACTTC. Protein product: CSARGGLVSQYEQYF.

The gene calls are TRBV7-9 and TRBJ1-1; D is unresolved. CDR1 is SEHNR and CDR2 is FQNEAQ in the germline V gene (reference sequence). CDR3 length: 15 residues. V dropped 5 bases and J dropped 0 bases, with 13 bases sitting between them. DNA for the CDR3: TGTGCCAGCAGCCCGGGAGGAGTCATGAACACTGAAGCTTTCTTT. Its translation is CASSPGGVMNTEAFF.

The J gene is TRBJ1-2, the V gene TRBV27, with D possibly being TRBD1 (6 bases). The CDR3 covers 16 residues. The V and J ends lost 0 bases and 4 bases respectively, with 15 bases between them. Germline V lookup: CDR1 MNHEY, CDR2 SMNVEV (reference sequence). CDR3 residues: CASSLSATGRAYGYTF. CDR3 bases: TGTGCCAGCAGTTTATCCGCAACAGGGAGAGCCTATGGCTACACCTTC.

J is TRBJ2-1 and V is TRBV2; tentative D call: TRBD1 (5 bases). The CDR3 spans 17 residues. CDR1 SNHLY and CDR2 FYNNEI come from the germline V gene. Trimming shortened V by 6 bases and J by 0 bases, and 18 bases separated the two germline ends. CDR3 protein: CASRKMIADSSYNEQFF. CDR3 coding DNA: TGTGCCAGCAGGAAGATGATAGCCGACAGCTCCTACAATGAGCAGTTCTTC.

This clonotype has only a few counts. The chain recombines TRBV7-2 with TRBJ2-1; 9 nucleotides align to TRBD2. Trimming cost V 1 base and J 9 bases; bases outside gene matches: 7. Per germline, CDR1 SGHTA and CDR2 FQGNSA. This CDR3 is 15 amino acids long. The CDR3 DNA reads TGTGCCAGCAGCTTAGTGGGACTAGCTAATGGTGAGCAGTTCTTC. Translating it yields CASSLVGLANGEQFF.

The chain couples TRBV29-1 to TRBJ1-5; D remains ambiguous. Germline V gene data show CDR1 as SQVTM and CDR2 as ANQGSEA. The CDR3 length is 13 residues. Deletions cut 4 bases from V and 5 bases from J, with 12 bases between. CDR3 residues: CSVAVKGDQPQHF. The CDR3 region has the DNA TGCAGCGTTGCCGTAAAGGGAGATCAGCCCCAGCATTTT.